This T cell receptor (beta chain) comes out of a study of T-cell memory formation after mild COVID-19. Study-wide findings and caveats: Day 15 to 85 contractors were CD4/CD8 balanced; later expanders leaned CD4+. CD4+ contracting clones lay mainly in CM and EM, CD8+ ones in EMRA.

A few counts support this clonotype. Its antigen remains unidentified. cDNA libraries for TCR alpha and TCR beta, carrying sample barcodes and UMIs, came from 5'RACE with constant-segment primers. In TCRdb, the 5' RACE reads were re-called with MiXCR into one record per CDR3 protein. The profile shows approximately 350,000 distinct CDR3 sequences, roughly an eighth of them singletons. Per the germline V gene, CDR1 is SGHRS and CDR2 is YFSETQ. This CDR3 has 16 residues. V lost 4 bases to trimming and J lost 4 bases; unmatched junction nucleotides: 11. Specimen: PBMCs or a T cell subset sorted from them (not recorded which). The chain employs TRBV5-1 and TRBJ2-3; 8 bases line up with TRBD1. This clonotype was obtained from a man between 18 and 35 years old who had mild COVID-19 (a few samples of this study predate the infection). Cell type and time point are not known. CDR3 DNA: TGCGCCAGCAGCCCCCGGACAGGGTCGGTTGCAGATACGCAGTATTTT. Translating it yields CASSPRTGSVADTQYF.